The rows below give T cell receptor beta chains drawn from one sample of a study of T-cell reconstitution after alpha-beta-depleted transplantation in children. TCRdb re-analysed the PCR reads in MiXCR, keeping a single row per CDR3 protein. The sample holds 250,000 to 300,000 distinct CDR3 sequences; over 9% are singletons and the top ten take over 6%. Here the sequenced sample was PBMCs, taken before TCRalphabeta/CD19-depleted stem cell transplant. The receptors were gathered from a boy younger than two with acute myeloid leukemia, due to receive a stem cell transplant. Each CDR3 is given with its conserved first and last residue. D genes are given only for firm matches. The size field is filled for only some rows; it gives once, few, many or a size class.

v_gene	abundance	j_gene	d_gene	CDR3nt	CDR3aa
TRBV10-3	many	TRBJ2-1	TRBD2	TGTGCCATCAGTGAGTCAAGGACTAGCGGGGAAAATGAGCAGTTCTTC	CAISESRTSGENEQFF
TRBV6-5	many	TRBJ1-3	TRBD1	TGTGCCAGCAGTCGGACAGGCAGAAACACCATATATTTT	CASSRTGRNTIYF
TRBV5-1	few	TRBJ2-7	-	TGCGCCAGCAGCTGGCGGCAGGGCCCCTACGAGCAGTACTTC	CASSWRQGPYEQYF
TRBV7-9	many	TRBJ1-2	-	TGTGCCAGCAGCTTAGACTATGGCTACACCTTC	CASSLDYGYTF
TRBV7-2	many	TRBJ2-5	TRBD2	TGTGCCAGCAGCTTAAGGGGGACTAGCGGGGGTGGGACCCAGTACTTC	CASSLRGTSGGGTQYF
TRBV19	-	TRBJ2-7	-	TGTGCCAGTAGTATAGGCCGCCCAGCCTCCTACGAGCAGTACTTC	CASSIGRPASYEQYF
TRBV28	many	TRBJ2-3	-	TGTGCCAGCAGCCTTATCTCGACTGGAGATACGCAGTATTTT	CASSLISTGDTQYF
TRBV7-3	many	TRBJ2-3	-	TGTGCCAGCAGCTTACACGGTGGGCCCTTCACAGATACGCAGTATTTT	CASSLHGGPFTDTQYF
TRBV28	few	TRBJ2-7	-	TGTGCCAGCAGTTTATGGGGACCGGGGAACCTGGTACTTTACGAGCAGTACTTC	CASSLWGPGNLVLYEQYF
TRBV6-5	many	TRBJ2-5	-	TGTGCCAGCAGCTACACCACGGAGGAGACCCAGTACTTC	CASSYTTEETQYF
TRBV28	many	TRBJ2-7	-	TGTGCCAGCAGTACTAGCAACTCCTACGAGCAGTACTTC	CASSTSNSYEQYF
TRBV28	-	TRBJ2-1	-	TGTGCCAGCAGTTTAGGGCTTACTAGCTATGTCTACAATGAGCAGTTCTTC	CASSLGLTSYVYNEQFF
TRBV10-3	-	TRBJ2-1	-	TGTGCCATCAGTTTCCCCCACACAGGGCGCTCCTACAATGAGCAGTTCTTC	CAISFPHTGRSYNEQFF
TRBV12-5	many	TRBJ2-6	TRBD1	TGTGCTAGTGGTCCTCGACAGGGCTACTCTGGGGCCAACGTCCTGACTTTC	CASGPRQGYSGANVLTF
TRBV6-5	many	TRBJ2-3	TRBD2	TGTGCCAGCAACCGACTAGCGGGAGGCACAGATACGCAGTATTTT	CASNRLAGGTDTQYF
TRBV11-2	-	TRBJ2-7	TRBD1	TGTGCCAGCAGCTCGAGACAGGGGGTCTCCTACGAGCAGTACTTC	CASSSRQGVSYEQYF
TRBV29-1	many	TRBJ1-1	-	TGCAGCGTTGAAGGATACACTGAAGCTTTCTTT	CSVEGYTEAFF
TRBV12-3/TRBV12-4	few	TRBJ2-7	-	TGTGCCAGCATTTCATCCATACTACCAGGCCTCTACGAGCAGTACTTC	CASISSILPGLYEQYF
TRBV28	few	TRBJ2-7	TRBD2	TGTGCCAGCCTAACGAGGACTAGCGGAAGGTACGAGCAGTACTTC	CASLTRTSGRYEQYF
TRBV6-1	-	TRBJ1-1	-	TGTGCCAGCAGTACCGCCCCCAACACTGAAGCTTTCTTT	CASSTAPNTEAFF
TRBV7-7	-	TRBJ2-7	-	TGTGCCAGCAGCTTAGCAAAGGATGGGTCCTACGAGCAGTACTTC	CASSLAKDGSYEQYF
TRBV7-2	many	TRBJ1-2	-	TGTGCCAGCAGATACAGGGAGGCCAACTATGGCTACACCTTC	CASRYREANYGYTF
TRBV24-1	many	TRBJ1-6	-	TGTGCCACCAGTGATTTTTCAGGCGTCTCCTATAATTCACCCCTCCACTTT	CATSDFSGVSYNSPLHF
TRBV7-8	few	TRBJ2-2	TRBD2	TGTGCCAGCAGCTCGGGGACGAGGACTAGCCGGCATCTCACCGGGGAGCTGTTTTTT	CASSSGTRTSRHLTGELFF
TRBV7-2	many	TRBJ2-7	TRBD2	TGTGCCAGCAGCTCCCTCGGGAGGGAAGGGACCTACGAGCAGTACTTC	CASSSLGREGTYEQYF
TRBV19	many	TRBJ2-7	-	TGTGCCAGTAGTATTGCGGCCGGAGACGAGCAGTACTTC	CASSIAAGDEQYF
TRBV20-1	many	TRBJ2-1	TRBD2	TGCAGTGCTAGAGATCGACGGACTAGCGGGAGGGACCCCAGGGAGCAGTTCTTC	CSARDRRTSGRDPREQFF
TRBV5-6	-	TRBJ2-1	TRBD1	TGTGCCAGCAGCCCTGGACAGGGATCCAATGAGCAGTTCTTC	CASSPGQGSNEQFF
TRBV28	-	TRBJ1-3	-	TGTGCCAGCAGACCGGGGGCAAATGGAAACACCATATATTTT	CASRPGANGNTIYF
TRBV27	many	TRBJ2-6	TRBD2	TGTGCCAGCAGTTTAGCGGGAGGGCTCTCTGGGGCCAACGTCCTGACTTTC	CASSLAGGLSGANVLTF
TRBV12-3/TRBV12-4	many	TRBJ2-3	TRBD2	TGTGCCAGCAGCCCCCCGGGACTAGCGGAAACTACAGATACGCAGTATTTT	CASSPPGLAETTDTQYF
TRBV29-1	many	TRBJ2-2	TRBD2	TGCAGCGTTGAACACGGGAGGGCCGGCACCGGGGAGCTGTTTTTT	CSVEHGRAGTGELFF
TRBV6-1	many	TRBJ2-3	-	TGTGCCAGCAGCCGCCCCAGGGGAAGGACAGATACGCAGTATTTT	CASSRPRGRTDTQYF
TRBV4-2	-	TRBJ1-2	-	TGTGCCATGGGCCCCGGGCCCTTCTATTCGGCATACACCTTC	CAMGPGPFYSAYTF
TRBV7-9	many	TRBJ2-1	TRBD2	TGTGCCAGCAGCTTAGGTCGACTAGCGGGAGTCAATGAGCAGTTCTTC	CASSLGRLAGVNEQFF
TRBV21-1	few	TRBJ1-6	-	TGTGCCAGCAGCAGCCCCAAGGAGGGGGCTTGTGATTCACCCCTCCACTTT	CASSSPKEGACDSPLHF
TRBV30	-	TRBJ2-7	TRBD1	TGTGCCTGGAGTGACCGGGACAGGGCTTTGTACGAGCAGTACTTC	CAWSDRDRALYEQYF
TRBV12-3/TRBV12-4	few	TRBJ1-6	-	TGTGCCAGCAGCTCCAGACCCCGGGCCTCGCCCCTCCACTTT	CASSSRPRASPLHF
TRBV11-2	many	TRBJ2-3	TRBD2	TGTGCCAGCAGCTTCGTTATAGCGGGAGGATCAGATACGCAGTATTTT	CASSFVIAGGSDTQYF
TRBV28	many	TRBJ1-5	TRBD1	TGTGCCAGCAGTCCCGACAGGGTTCAGCCCCAGCATTTT	CASSPDRVQPQHF
TRBV12-3/TRBV12-4	-	TRBJ2-7	TRBD1	TGTGCCAGCAGTGAACAAGGGAGACAGGGGGCAAAAACTTACGAGCAGTACTTC	CASSEQGRQGAKTYEQYF
TRBV6-5	-	TRBJ2-7	-	TGTGCCAGCAGTTACGGGGATCCTAGCGTAAGCTCCTACGAGCAGTACTTC	CASSYGDPSVSSYEQYF
TRBV7-3	-	TRBJ1-1	-	TGTGCCAGCAGCTTAACAGGGGCGCTGAACACTCAAGCTTTCTTT	CASSLTGALNTQAFF
TRBV7-9	many	TRBJ1-2	-	TGTGCCAGCATCGAGGGAGGGGGGTCTAACTATGGCTACACCTTC	CASIEGGGSNYGYTF
TRBV6-2/TRBV6-3	-	TRBJ2-1	-	TGTGCCAGCAGTCCTACAGGGCTGACCTACAATGAGCAGTTCTTC	CASSPTGLTYNEQFF
TRBV28	-	TRBJ2-3	-	TGTGCCAGCAGAGGAATCACAGATACGCAGTATTTT	CASRGITDTQYF
TRBV12-3/TRBV12-4	many	TRBJ1-6	-	TGTGCCAGCAGCGCGGGACTCTATAATTCACCCCTCCACTTT	CASSAGLYNSPLHF
TRBV28	-	TRBJ2-5	-	TGTGCCAGCAGTTCCACCACGGGGGCGGATGAGACCCAGTACTTC	CASSSTTGADETQYF